The 20 T cell receptor beta chains given below trace back to one sample, sequenced in a study of blood T cell repertoires in COVID-19. Libraries were prepared by immunoSEQ multiplex PCR; TCRdb keeps only in-frame clonotypes and omits some of them. This table has about 120,000 clones, about 83% appearing once. Input material: peripheral blood. Every receptor here comes from a man aged 65 to 85 with acute or convalescent COVID-19.

The chain carries TRBV19 and TRBJ1-5; D perhaps matches TRBD1 (6 bases). The CDR3 covers 15 residues. Trimming shortened V by 3 bases and J by 3 bases, and 12 bases separated the two germline ends. CDR1 and CDR2 (germline): LNHDA, SQIVND (reference sequence). CDR3 sequence: CASSIGQNYNQPQHF. The CDR3 bases are TGTGCCAGTAGTATCGGACAGAATTACAATCAGCCCCAGCATTTT. Filled out from reference TRBV19 and TRBJ1-5, the complete variable domain reads DGGITQSPKYLFRKEGQNVTLSCEQNLNHDAMYWYRQDPGQGLRLIYYSQIVNDFQKGDIAEGYSVSREKKESFPLTVTSAQKNPTAFYLCASSIGQNYNQPQHFGDGTRLSIL.

V gene TRBV27 combines with J gene TRBJ2-2; D might be TRBD2 (5 bases). Trimming removed 7 bases at V and 3 bases at J, with 18 bases between. CDR3 length equals 16 residues. Germline assignment: CDR1 MNHEY and CDR2 SMNVEV (reference sequence). CDR3 region: CASTSGVHYDTGELFF. The CDR3 bases are TGTGCCAGCACCTCCGGGGTTCACTATGACACCGGGGAGCTGTTTTTT.

This CDR3 is CASSHPGQAFQYEQYF. Written as DNA, the CDR3 is TGTGCCAGCAGCCACCCCGGACAGGCTTTTCAGTACGAGCAGTACTTC. The rearrangement joins TRBV7-8 to TRBJ2-7; 7 nucleotides match TRBD1. The CDR3 totals 16 residues. Germline V gene lookup returns CDR1 SGHVS and CDR2 FQNEAQ. Germline trimming cut 5 bases from V and 4 bases from J; bases unmatched to any gene: 14.

This chain's CDR3 is CASRPGGRNEQFF. CDR3 bases: TGTGCCAGCAGACCAGGAGGGCGCAATGAGCAGTTCTTC. The chain employs TRBV6-5 and TRBJ2-1; maybe TRBD2 (6 bases). Trimming pared 6 bases from V and 6 bases from J, leaving 12 bases between. CDR3 length: 13 amino acids. Germline V gives CDR1 MNHEY, CDR2 SVGAGI.

This chain links TRBV11-2 with TRBJ2-1; 7 positions agree with TRBD2. The CDR3 totals 15 residues. Germline V lookup: CDR1 SGHAT, CDR2 FQNNGV. Trimming at V came to 4 bases and at J to 7 bases, leaving 10 bases not matched to a gene. The CDR3, as DNA: TGTGCCAGCAGCTCTAACCCCGGGGGGTTAAATGAGCAGTTCTTC. Translated, it gives CASSSNPGGLNEQFF.

The J gene is TRBJ2-1, the V gene TRBV6-5, with D possibly matching TRBD2 (5 bases). The V gene lost 4 bases and the J gene lost 10 bases, with 20 bases spanning the gap. This CDR3 region has 15 residues. Germline loops: CDR1 MNHEY, CDR2 SVGAGI. The CDR3 nucleotides are TGTGCCAGCAGTTCCACCTCTAGCCAAGGAGGAGAGCAGTTCTTC. Encoded protein: CASSSTSSQGGEQFF.

This sequence joins TRBV13 and TRBJ1-5, with D hard to call. CDR1 and CDR2 from the germline V gene are PRHDT and FYEKMQ (reference sequence). The CDR3 length is 15 residues. The V gene lost 6 bases and the J gene lost 3 bases, with 15 bases spanning the gap. The CDR3 bases are TGTGCCAGCAGTCAGACCGGGGAACACAATCAGCCCCAGCATTTT. Its protein is CASSQTGEHNQPQHF.

This chain joins TRBV9 and TRBJ2-6, with TRBD2 matching over 7 bases. CDR1 is SGDLS, CDR2 YYNGEE, per germline. The V segment lost 4 bases and the J segment 4 bases; nucleotides outside the gene matches: 11. CDR3 size: 17 residues. The CDR3 DNA sequence: TGTGCCAGCAGCCCTTCGGGGGGAGGCGCCGGGGCCAACGTCCTGACTTTC. Amino acids: CASSPSGGGAGANVLTF.

V and J are TRBV19 and TRBJ2-7, with TRBD1 identical over 8 bases. The V gene's germline CDR1 is LNHDA and CDR2 SQIVND (reference sequence). The CDR3 is 15 residues long. J gave up 2 bases and V 5 bases, and 8 bases lay outside the gene matches. CDR3 sequence: CASSANGQGTYEQYF. As DNA, the CDR3 is TGTGCCAGTAGTGCGAACGGACAGGGTACCTACGAGCAGTACTTC.

The gene calls are TRBV28 and TRBJ2-7; 7 bases are shared with TRBD2. The CDR3 sequence is 14 residues long. V trimming: 11 bases; J trimming: 2 bases; junction bases outside the gene matches: 12. Germline-derived CDR1 and CDR2 are MDHEN and SYDVKM. This chain's CDR3 is CASRGAGSTYEQYF. The CDR3 bases are TGTGCCTCGAGGGGAGCGGGATCGACCTACGAGCAGTACTTC.

This chain connects TRBV19 to TRBJ1-1; unclear D gene. V lost 0 bases and J lost 5, with 7 bases in between. The CDR3 is 13 amino acids. Germline CDR1 LNHDA, CDR2 SQIVND (reference sequence). CDR3 sequence (DNA): TGTGCCAGTAGTATAGATCCGGAGACTGAAGCTTTCTTT. It codes for CASSIDPETEAFF.

The rearrangement uses TRBV27 and TRBJ2-1; 11 bases are shared with TRBD2. Germline loops: CDR1 MNHEY, CDR2 SMNVEV (reference sequence). The junction had 8 bases not matched to a gene; V was cut back by 7 bases and J by 3 bases. The CDR3 spans 16 residues. Here the CDR3 DNA reads TGTGCCAGCACTACCATAGCGGGAGGGATCTACAATGAGCAGTTCTTC. Translated: CASTTIAGGIYNEQFF.

The V gene is TRBV19, the J gene TRBJ2-1; 11 nucleotides agree with TRBD2. J lost 5 bases, V lost 6 bases, and 6 bases had no gene match. The V gene's germline CDR1 is LNHDA and CDR2 SQIVND (reference sequence). This CDR3 comprises 15 residues. DNA of the CDR3: TGTGCCAGTAGACTAGCGGGAGTCCGTCACAATGAGCAGTTCTTC. Translated: CASRLAGVRHNEQFF. The variable domain in full, completed from reference TRBV19 and TRBJ2-1, reads DGGITQSPKYLFRKEGQNVTLSCEQNLNHDAMYWYRQDPGQGLRLIYYSQIVNDFQKGDIAEGYSVSREKKESFPLTVTSAQKNPTAFYLCASRLAGVRHNEQFFGPGTRLTVL.

The rearrangement links TRBV30 to TRBJ1-5, with D maybe TRBD1 (5 bases). This CDR3 has 13 residues. Germline CDR1 and CDR2: GTSNPN and SVGIG (reference sequence). V shed 5 bases and J shed 3 bases, with 11 bases lying between them. The CDR3 protein is CAWPTGSNQPQHF. The CDR3 DNA reads as TGTGCCTGGCCAACAGGTTCCAATCAGCCCCAGCATTTT.

This chain links TRBV7-2 with TRBJ1-5; D is perhaps TRBD1 (5 bases). Per the germline V gene, CDR1 is SGHTA and CDR2 is FQGNSA. The V gene lost 2 bases and the J gene lost 0 bases, with 17 bases spanning the gap. The CDR3 consists of 18 residues. The CDR3 is CASSLYYSTEYSNQPQHF. The CDR3 DNA is TGTGCCAGCAGCTTATACTATTCGACAGAGTATAGCAATCAGCCCCAGCATTTT.

The rearrangement uses TRBV29-1 and TRBJ2-2, with 10 bases matching TRBD2. Germline values: CDR1 SQVTM, CDR2 ANQGSEA. J was trimmed by 8 bases and V by 6 bases; bases with no gene match: 3. CDR3 length: 12 residues. The CDR3, as DNA: TGCAGCGTAGCGGGGGGGCCAGGGGAGCTGTTTTTT. This encodes CSVAGGPGELFF.

The chain couples TRBV3-1 (or the pseudogene TRBV3-2) to TRBJ1-4; D call uncertain. The CDR3 loop spans 12 amino acids. The germline V gene encodes CDR1 LGHDT and CDR2 YNNKEL (reference sequence). V was clipped by 4 bases and J by 8 bases, with 8 bases between them. The CDR3 DNA reads as TGTGCCAGCAGCCCCCACAACGAAAAACTGTTTTTT. This translates into CASSPHNEKLFF.

The chain is built from TRBV12-3 or TRBV12-4 and TRBJ2-2; D ambiguous. The CDR3 has 13 residues. V was pared by 5 bases and J by 5 bases, with 9 bases between. In nucleotides, the CDR3 is TGTGCCAGCAGTGTGATCGAGACCGGGGAGCTGTTTTTT. Its protein is CASSVIETGELFF.

The rearrangement uses TRBV5-6 and TRBJ1-2; tentatively, D is TRBD1 (5 bases). Germline V CDR1 and CDR2: SGHDT, YYEEEE. CDR3 length equals 14 residues. V lost 5 bases and J lost 3, with 14 bases in between. CDR3 protein: CASRRRGEDYGYTF. The CDR3 DNA reads TGTGCCAGCAGACGGAGGGGAGAGGACTATGGCTACACCTTC.

This chain connects TRBV11-3 to TRBJ2-7; maybe TRBD2 (6 bases). This CDR3 is 17 amino acids long. Germline CDR1 SGHNT, CDR2 YENEEA. Trimming left V 3 bases short and J 5 bases short, with 23 bases between. The CDR3 coding sequence is TGTGCCAGCAGCTTCGGGCCCAAACTCCGCGGGGACGACGAGCAGTACTTC. Translating gives CASSFGPKLRGDDEQYF.